This TCR beta chain was observed in a study of T cell repertoires in cytomegalovirus infection (dated by TCRdb to the late 2010s). Regarding the study in general: The HLA type of each donor mattered for the analysis, because public TCR beta signatures pointed to carriage of CMV infection along with the matching HLA type. Study-level results and caveats: The ex vivo response was dominated by HLA-C-restricted CMV-specific TCR beta clonotypes, which also provided the single most frequent clonotype in two of eight donors. In both this cohort and an independent roughly 330-donor cohort, the cumulative frequency of public TCR beta family members distinguished carriers of CMV infection plus the relevant HLA type.

Notes on this clonotype: Its antigen is not yet known. No much larger clonotype is one base removed from it; base qualities were not supplied.

The instrument given in TCRdb is Illumina HiSeq 1500. TCRdb reprocessing: public reads trimmed at Q25 with fastp, clones called with MiXCR, in-frame beta chains kept. Rows merge per CDR3 protein into single entries with the most common DNA and genes. The sample data list under 600,000 distinct CDR3 sequences, and approximately 16% of these were observed just once. In total, the top ten clones hold roughly a quarter of the sample. Looking up the germline V gene (reference sequence) yields CDR1 WNHNN and CDR2 SYGVQD. The CDR3 sequence holds 17 residues, the cysteine and phenylalanine included. Only the CDR3 portion is preserved as DNA: 51 bases, with reading frame beginning at the first base. V loses 0 bases at its end and J loses 0 bases; junction bases beyond the gene matches: 6.

The sequence joins TRBV10-1 to TRBJ2-3, with 7 junctional bases fitting TRBD1. Sequencing was performed on CD8+ T cells from PBMCs. This clonotype originated in a human donor in good health (CMV status not recorded). Some clones in this sample may be carry-over from other donors' samples. The DNA sequence is as follows: TGCGCCAGCAGTGAGTCCAGGGGACAGACTAGCACAGATACGCAGTATTTT. This codes for CASSESRGQTSTDTQYF.